The 9 T cell receptor beta chains given below trace back to one sample, sequenced in a study of CXCR3-negative and CXCR3-positive naive CD8 T cells (dated by TCRdb to between 2018 and 2021). Results and caveats for the whole study, not just this receptor: Compared with CXCR3-negative naive cells, CXCR3-positive naive cells had TRB CDR3s with higher hydrophobicity (lower Kidera factor 4), lower energy, and higher strength and volume indices.

Their target antigens are unknown. Sequencing used a NextSeq 550. The Human TCR Profiling Kit (MiLaboratory) was used to prepare UMI-labeled 5' RACE TRB cDNA libraries. TCRdb reprocessed the reads, and each CDR3 protein sequence is entered once, without DNA. The table of this sample itemizes about 120,000 distinct CDR3 sequences. Just over 0.35% of the sample comes from the top ten. Sequencing was performed on naive CXCR3+ CD8+ T cells from blood. The cell subset or site label, as the study defines it: CD45RO-CCR7+CD27+CD95- naive CD8+ T cells expressing CXCR3 (TNR3+). These receptors all come from a human donor in good health. Some clones in this sample may be carry-over from other donors' samples.

J is TRBJ2-2 and V is TRBV28. CDR1 and CDR2 from the germline V gene are MDHEN and SYDVKM. The CDR3 contains 11 residues. CDR3 residues: CASSLAGELFF.

The genes are TRBV9 and TRBJ2-7; the D gene TCRdb calls, TRBD1, cannot be checked with no DNA. The germline V gene encodes CDR1 SGDLS and CDR2 YYNGEE. The CDR3 runs to 14 residues. The CDR3: CASSAGQGAGEQYF.

The chain has TRBV11-2 and TRBJ2-7. The CDR3 covers 17 residues. CDR1 and CDR2 from the germline V gene are SGHAT and FQNNGV. CDR3 loop: CASSFSPSAFVCYEQYF. Full variable domain (missing parts from reference TRBV11-2 and TRBJ2-7): EAGVAQSPRYKIIEKRQSVAFWCNPISGHATLYWYQQILGQGPKLLIQFQNNGVVDDSQLPKDRFSAERLKGVDSTLKIQPAKLEDSAVYLCASSFSPSAFVCYEQYFGPGTRLTVT.

This sequence joins TRBV7-9 and TRBJ2-3; TCRdb names TRBD1, which stays unverified in the absence of DNA. This CDR3 has 15 residues. Germline loops: CDR1 SEHNR, CDR2 FQNEAQ (reference sequence). CDR3 amino acids: CASIPWNASPDTQYF.

The genes are TRBV7-9 and TRBJ2-7. This CDR3 is 15 amino acids long. Germline lookup yields CDR1 SEHNR and CDR2 FQNEAQ (reference sequence). The CDR3 protein is CASSLGIVSTYEQYF.

The chain couples TRBV29-1 to TRBJ2-1; TCRdb outputs TRBD2, but without DNA this stays unchecked. The germline V gene encodes CDR1 SQVTM and CDR2 ANQGSEA. This CDR3 has 14 amino acids. This CDR3 reads CSAPGTSGYNEQFF.

The J gene is TRBJ2-7, the V gene TRBV9; the D call of TRBD2 rests on TCRdb alone, since no DNA is present to check it. CDR3 size: 15 residues. Germline V gene sequence: CDR1 SGDLS, CDR2 YYNGEE. The CDR3 sequence is CASSVVEGPFYEQYF.

This chain connects TRBV28 to TRBJ2-5. The CDR3 runs to 11 residues. Germline CDR1 is MDHEN and CDR2 is SYDVKM. The CDR3 sequence is CASSLSETQYF.

The V call is TRBV29-1, the J call TRBJ2-3; TCRdb indicates TRBD1, and absent DNA this call remains unverified. This CDR3 has 15 amino acids. Germline CDR1 SQVTM, CDR2 ANQGSEA. The CDR3 loop is CSVGEPGRSTDTQYF.